The clone carrying this T cell receptor (beta chain) was seen a handful of times. Antigen unknown. CDR3 length equals 19 residues. Germline CDR1 and CDR2: LGHDT and YNNKEL (reference sequence). V lost 3 bases and J lost 0; bases outside the gene matches: 14. These data belong to a study of regulatory T cells in long-lasting Graves disease. Study-level points and caveats: When disease was persistent, TRBV28, TRBJ1-2 and TRBJ2-5 were the favored segments. Analyses excluded thyroid tissue, covering peripheral blood alone.

Relying on iRepertoire HTBI primers and Arm-PCR of CDR3 regions, the team built TCR beta libraries. One entry per CDR3 protein results from TCRdb running MiXCR on the multiplex PCR reads. The top ten clones hold approximately 25% of a sample with about 450,000 distinct CDR3 sequences, about a quarter of them seen once. Time point reported: persistent/refractory GD, antithyroid drugs over 5 years with positive TRAb. Construction of the TCR library relied on RNA isolated from PBMCs. From an endocrinology department in Xi'an, China, came the patients. This chain connects TRBV3-1 to TRBJ2-4; TRBD2 matches at 7 bases. This TCR came from a female donor with Graves disease. Here the sequenced sample was peripheral blood mononuclear cells (PBMCs), taken when the disease was refractory, from a patient treated with antithyroid drugs. Written as DNA, the CDR3 is TGTGCCAGCAGCCAGAACAGCCTAGCGGTTCAAATAGCCAAAAACATTCAGTACTTC. Translation: CASSQNSLAVQIAKNIQYF.